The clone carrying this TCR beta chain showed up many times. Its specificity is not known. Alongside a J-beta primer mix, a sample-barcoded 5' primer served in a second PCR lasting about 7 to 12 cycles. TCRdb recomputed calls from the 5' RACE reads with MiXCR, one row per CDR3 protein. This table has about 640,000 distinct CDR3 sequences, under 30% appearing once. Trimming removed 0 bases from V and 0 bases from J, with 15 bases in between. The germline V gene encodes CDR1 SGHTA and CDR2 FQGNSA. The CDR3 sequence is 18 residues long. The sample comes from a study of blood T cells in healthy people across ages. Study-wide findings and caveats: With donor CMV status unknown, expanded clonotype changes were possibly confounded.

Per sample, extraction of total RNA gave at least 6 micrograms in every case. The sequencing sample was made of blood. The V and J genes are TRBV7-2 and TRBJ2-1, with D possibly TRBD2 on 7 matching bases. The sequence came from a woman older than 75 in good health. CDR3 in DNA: TGTGCCAGCAGCTTAGCGGGGGGGGCTTCGAGCTCCTACAATGAGCAGTTCTTC. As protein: CASSLAGGASSSYNEQFF.